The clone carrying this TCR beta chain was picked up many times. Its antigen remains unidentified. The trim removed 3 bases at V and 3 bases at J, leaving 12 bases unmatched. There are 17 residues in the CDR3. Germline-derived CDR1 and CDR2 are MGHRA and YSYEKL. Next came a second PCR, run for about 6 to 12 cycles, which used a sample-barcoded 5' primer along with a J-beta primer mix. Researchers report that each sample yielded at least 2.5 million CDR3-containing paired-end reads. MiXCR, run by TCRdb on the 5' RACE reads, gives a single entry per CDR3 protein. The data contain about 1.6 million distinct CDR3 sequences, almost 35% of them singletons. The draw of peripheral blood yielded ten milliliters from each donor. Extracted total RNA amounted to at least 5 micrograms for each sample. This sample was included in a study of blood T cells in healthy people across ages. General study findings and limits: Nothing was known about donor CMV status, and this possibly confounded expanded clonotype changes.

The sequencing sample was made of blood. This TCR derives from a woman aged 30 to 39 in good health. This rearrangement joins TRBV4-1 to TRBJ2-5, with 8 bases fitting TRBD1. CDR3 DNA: TGCGCCAGCAGCCACCCGGTCAGGACAGGGACCGAAGAGACCCAGTACTTC. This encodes CASSHPVRTGTEETQYF.